This record covers a single T cell receptor beta chain. These data originate in a study of T cell responses to AZD1222 COVID-19 vaccine. Here immunoSEQ multiplex PCR was the method, and the copy in TCRdb shows in-frame clones only, minus some. The sample lists 150,000 or so clones, 89% occurring once. Germline V gene data show CDR1 as SGHDT and CDR2 as YYEEEE. This CDR3 is built from 14 residues. Trimming left V 5 bases short and J 2 bases short, with 12 bases between. The chain couples TRBV5-6 to TRBJ2-3; TRBD2 might be the D (5 bases). This TCR was sampled from an adult in good health. The material was peripheral blood, obtained on day 0 of AZD1222 vaccination. The CDR3 nucleotides read TGTGCCAGCAGGCGCGGGCGGCTCACAGATACGCAGTATTTT. This translates into CASRRGRLTDTQYF.